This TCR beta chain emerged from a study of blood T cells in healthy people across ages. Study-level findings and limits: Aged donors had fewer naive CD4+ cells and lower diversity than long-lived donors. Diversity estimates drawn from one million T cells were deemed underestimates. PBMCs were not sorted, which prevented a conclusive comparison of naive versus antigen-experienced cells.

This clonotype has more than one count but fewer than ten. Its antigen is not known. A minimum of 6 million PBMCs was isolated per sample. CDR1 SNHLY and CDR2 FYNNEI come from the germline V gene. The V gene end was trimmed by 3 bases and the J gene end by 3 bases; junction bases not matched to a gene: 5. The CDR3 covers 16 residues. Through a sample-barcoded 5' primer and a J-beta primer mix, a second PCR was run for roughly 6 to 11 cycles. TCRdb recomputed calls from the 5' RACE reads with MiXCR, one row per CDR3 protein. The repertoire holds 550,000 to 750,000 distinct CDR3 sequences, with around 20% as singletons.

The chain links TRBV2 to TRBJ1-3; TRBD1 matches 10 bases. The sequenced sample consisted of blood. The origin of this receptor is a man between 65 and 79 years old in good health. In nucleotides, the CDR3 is TGTGCCAGCAGTGACCGGGACAGGGGTTTTGGAAACACCATATATTTT. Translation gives CASSDRDRGFGNTIYF.